Each of the 30 T cell receptor beta chains below was sequenced from the same sample in a study of cytomegalovirus exposure and HLA in healthy donors. Primers: 60 Vbeta forward and 13 Jbeta reverse. Generated by immunoSEQ multiplex PCR, the TCRdb table keeps only in-frame clones and is missing some. The sample yields 55,000 to 70,000 clones, about 80% seen once. Sequences were obtained from PBMCs. Every receptor here comes from a human donor in good health.

The chain employs TRBV4-3 and TRBJ2-1; a weak D match, TRBD2 (7 bases). CDR1 is LGHNA and CDR2 is YSLEER in the germline V gene. V was clipped by 0 bases and J by 5 bases, with 14 bases between them. There are 16 residues in the CDR3. The CDR3 DNA is TGCGCCAGCAGCCAAGATAGGGGGGGGCGAAACAATGAGCAGTTCTTC. Translating it yields CASSQDRGGRNNEQFF.

The chain is built from TRBV27 and TRBJ1-5, with TRBD1 as a possible D gene (5 bases). V lost 4 bases and J 2 bases, leaving 12 bases between the germline ends. Germline CDR1 and CDR2: MNHEY and SMNVEV (reference sequence). The CDR3 covers 15 residues. As DNA, the CDR3 is TGTGCCAGCAGTTATCGGGGGTATGGCAATCAGCCCCAGCATTTT. It codes for CASSYRGYGNQPQHF.

The gene calls are TRBV5-1 and TRBJ2-6, with a tentative D call TRBD1 (5 bases). This CDR3 is 16 amino acids long. V lost 0 bases to trimming and J lost 0 bases, with 7 bases between them. The germline CDR1 and CDR2 sequences are SGHRS and YFSETQ. Written as DNA, the CDR3 is TGCGCCAGCAGCTTGGACAGGACCTCTGGGGCCAACGTCCTGACTTTC. Its protein product is CASSLDRTSGANVLTF.

The chain links TRBV7-6 to TRBJ1-1; 8 bases align to TRBD1. V shed 5 bases, J shed 7 bases, and the junction held 3 bases outside the gene matches. Germline V gene data show CDR1 as SGHVS and CDR2 as FNYEAQ. The CDR3 is 12 residues long. The CDR3 reads CASSTGQGEAFF. CDR3 DNA: TGTGCCAGCAGCACCGGACAGGGTGAAGCTTTCTTT.

This chain links TRBV5-1 with TRBJ2-3, with 8 bases lining up with TRBD2. The V and J ends lost 0 bases and 1 base, in that order; junction bases with no gene match: 10. The CDR3 is made up of 18 amino acids. From germline, CDR1 is SGHRS and CDR2 YFSETQ. The CDR3 region has the DNA TGCGCCAGCAGCTTGGGGTTAGCGGGATTTCAGGGCACAGATACGCAGTATTTT. Translating gives CASSLGLAGFQGTDTQYF.

This chain connects TRBV6-5 to TRBJ1-4; D is unclear. The CDR3 sequence is 14 residues long. Germline V gene sequence: CDR1 MNHEY, CDR2 SVGAGI. Trimming pared 6 bases from V and 0 bases from J, leaving 8 bases between. The DNA for the CDR3 is TGTGCCAGCAGGAGGGCCTCAACTAATGAAAAACTGTTTTTT. It codes for CASRRASTNEKLFF.

V and J are TRBV6-1 and TRBJ1-4, with unresolved D. The germline V gene has CDR1 MNHNS and CDR2 SASEGT. The CDR3 is 14 amino acids. Trimming left V 8 bases short and J 4 bases short, with 14 bases between. DNA of the CDR3: TGTGCCAGCGAAGCGCGGGGATTTAATGAAAAACTGTTTTTT. Amino acids: CASEARGFNEKLFF.

V is TRBV6-5 and J is TRBJ2-7, with D possibly TRBD1 on 6 matching bases. Per germline, CDR1 MNHEY and CDR2 SVGAGI. Trimming pared 7 bases from V and 0 bases from J, leaving 13 bases between. This CDR3 is built from 14 residues. The CDR3: CASMVDSSSYEQYF. CDR3 coding DNA: TGTGCCAGCATGGTGGACAGTAGCTCCTACGAGCAGTACTTC.

V and J are TRBV27 and TRBJ2-3; 9 bases are shared with TRBD1. The CDR3 runs to 15 residues. V was clipped by 3 bases and J by 6 bases; unmatched bases: 7. Germline CDR1 is MNHEY and CDR2 is SMNVEV (reference sequence). The CDR3 loop reads CASSLFGTGRDTQYF. DNA for the CDR3: TGTGCCAGCAGTTTGTTTGGGACAGGGAGGGATACGCAGTATTTT.

The rearrangement uses TRBV19 and TRBJ2-2; 10 nucleotides match TRBD1. This CDR3 has 14 amino acids. J was trimmed by 7 bases and V by 6 bases; bases with no gene match: 5. Germline values: CDR1 LNHDA, CDR2 SQIVND (reference sequence). The CDR3 sequence: CASSRQGAVGELFF. Here the CDR3 DNA reads TGTGCCAGTAGCAGACAGGGGGCCGTCGGGGAGCTGTTTTTT.

The rearrangement joins TRBV7-9 to TRBJ2-1; the D gene is possibly TRBD2 (5 bases). Per the germline V gene, CDR1 is SEHNR and CDR2 is FQNEAQ (reference sequence). The CDR3 spans 13 residues. V was shortened by 6 bases and J by 9 bases, with 15 bases between the two germline ends. The CDR3 DNA is TGTGCCAGCAGATTTACTAGTAAGGGTGAGCAGTTCTTC. This codes for CASRFTSKGEQFF.

For the CDR3, the DNA is TGTGCCAGCTCACTCCGTCAGGGGAACACCGGGGAGCTGTTTTTT. Its translation is CASSLRQGNTGELFF. The chain is built from TRBV18 and TRBJ2-2, with a possible D match to TRBD1 (5 bases). CDR1 KGHSH and CDR2 LQKENI come from the germline V gene. The V end was cut by 4 bases, the J end by 1 base, with 10 bases between. The CDR3 contains 15 residues.

CDR3: CASNRDSGLSTF. The CDR3 DNA reads as TGTGCCTCCAACCGGGACTCGGGGTTGAGTACCTTC. The chain has TRBV30 and TRBJ1-2; a weak D match, TRBD1 (5 bases). Germline-derived CDR1 and CDR2 are GTSNPN and SVGIG (reference sequence). This CDR3 spans 12 amino acids. The V end was cut by 7 bases, the J end by 14 bases, with 23 bases between.

The sample holds one count of this clone. The chain is built from TRBV5-1 and TRBJ2-3; TRBD1 is a possible D gene (5 bases). From germline, CDR1 is SGHRS and CDR2 YFSETQ. The CDR3 sequence is 15 residues long. Trimming pared 0 bases from V and 1 base from J, leaving 9 bases between. The CDR3 is CASSLGVTGTDTQYF. In DNA, the CDR3 is TGCGCCAGCAGCTTGGGGGTGACAGGCACAGATACGCAGTATTTT.

The V gene is TRBV6-1, the J gene TRBJ1-2; 7 positions agree with TRBD1. Germline V gene sequence: CDR1 MNHNS, CDR2 SASEGT. With V trimmed by 4 bases and J by 4 bases, 9 bases remained unmatched. The CDR3 is 15 amino acids. The DNA of the CDR3 is TGTGCCAGCAGTGTGACCTCCCGGGACAGCTATGGCTACACCTTC. Translation: CASSVTSRDSYGYTF.

This sequence joins TRBV5-6 and TRBJ2-3; 10 bases are shared with TRBD2. V was pared by 2 bases and J by 3 bases, with 3 bases of the junction left unmatched. Germline V CDR1 and CDR2: SGHDT, YYEEEE. This CDR3 is 15 amino acids long. CDR3 in DNA: TGTGCCAGCAGCTTAAGCGGGGGGGCAACAGATACGCAGTATTTT. Its translation is CASSLSGGATDTQYF.

The CDR3 region is CASSSVSVEQYF. CDR3 DNA: TGTGCCAGCAGCTCTGTTTCCGTCGAGCAGTACTTC. The chain combines TRBV11-1 with TRBJ2-7; no reliable D call. The CDR3 contains 12 residues. The V end was cut by 4 bases, the J end by 6 bases, with 10 bases between. Germline V gene lookup returns CDR1 SGHAT and CDR2 FQDESV (reference sequence).

The genes are TRBV5-1 and TRBJ1-1, with TRBD1 identical over 7 bases. The CDR3 is 14 residues long. CDR1 SGHRS and CDR2 YFSETQ come from the germline V gene. Trimming at V came to 6 bases and at J to 5 bases, leaving 10 bases not matched to a gene. The DNA of the CDR3 is TGCGCCAGCACTACCGGGACAGCTGATACTGAAGCTTTCTTT. Translating it yields CASTTGTADTEAFF. The whole variable domain, remainder taken from reference TRBV5-1 and TRBJ1-1, is KAGVTQTPRYLIKTRGQQVTLSCSPISGHRSVSWYQQTPGQGLQFLFEYFSETQRNKGNFPGRFSGRQFSNSRSEMNVSTLELGDSALYLCASTTGTADTEAFFGQGTRLTVV.

The J gene is TRBJ1-2, the V gene TRBV6-6, with TRBD1 as a possible D gene (6 bases). Germline V gene data show CDR1 as MNHNY and CDR2 as SVGAGI (reference sequence). This CDR3 region has 14 residues. Trimming took off 4 bases at V and 4 bases at J, with 13 bases between the two ends. The CDR3 nucleotides are TGTGCCAGCAGTTTAAACAGGGAGCTCTATGGCTACACCTTC. Amino acid sequence: CASSLNRELYGYTF.

This clone was seen a handful of times. V is TRBV28 and J is TRBJ1-2; TRBD1 matches 9 bases. V was clipped by 5 bases and J by 3 bases; unmatched bases: 7. The germline gives CDR1 MDHEN, CDR2 SYDVKM. CDR3 length: 15 amino acids. CDR3 DNA sequence: TGTGCCAGCAGTCCAACAGGGGGCTACGACTATGGCTACACCTTC. It translates to CASSPTGGYDYGYTF.

This clone was counted between two and nine times. The rearrangement uses TRBV29-1 and TRBJ1-2; D is undetermined. This CDR3 has 13 residues. Germline V gene sequence: CDR1 SQVTM, CDR2 ANQGSEA. Deletions cut 4 bases from V and 7 bases from J, with 16 bases between. The DNA for the CDR3 is TGCAGCGTTGGGTCTCTATCGGCGGGTGGCTACACCTTC. This encodes CSVGSLSAGGYTF.

V is TRBV28 and J is TRBJ2-7; 9 positions match TRBD1. The J segment lost 6 bases and the V segment lost 7 bases, leaving 10 bases of the junction unmatched. Looked up from germline, CDR1 is MDHEN and CDR2 is SYDVKM. The CDR3 sequence is 14 residues long. The CDR3 sequence is CASTRQGVPGEQYF. CDR3 nucleotide sequence: TGTGCCAGCACCCGACAGGGGGTACCGGGCGAGCAGTACTTC.

The rearrangement joins TRBV6-1 to TRBJ2-7; D perhaps matches TRBD1 (7 bases). Trimming removed 6 bases at V and 1 base at J, with 16 bases between. The CDR3 has 15 amino acids. Germline V gene sequence: CDR1 MNHNS, CDR2 SASEGT. The CDR3 here is CASSLSGGSSYEQYF. Written as DNA, the CDR3 is TGTGCCAGCAGCCTCTCAGGGGGGAGTTCCTACGAGCAGTACTTC.

This clone was seen a single time. This chain links TRBV5-6 with TRBJ2-7; TRBD1 might be the D (6 bases). Germline assignment: CDR1 SGHDT and CDR2 YYEEEE. V was shortened by 2 bases and J by 5 bases, with 11 bases between the two germline ends. This CDR3 region has 13 residues. The CDR3 sequence is CASSFGQNDEQYF. The CDR3 DNA sequence: TGTGCCAGCAGCTTTGGACAGAATGACGAGCAGTACTTC.

The chain has TRBV28 and TRBJ1-6; 7 bases are a match to TRBD1. Germline CDR1 is MDHEN and CDR2 is SYDVKM. CDR3 length: 14 residues. J lost 10 bases, V lost 5 bases, and 8 bases had no gene match. As DNA, the CDR3 is TGTGCCAGCAGTCTCCGACAGGGTTGGTCACCCCTCCACTTT. Translating gives CASSLRQGWSPLHF. The whole variable domain, remainder taken from reference TRBV28 and TRBJ1-6, is DVKVTQSSRYLVKRTGEKVFLECVQDMDHENMFWYRQDPGLGLRLIYFSYDVKMKEKGDIPEGYSVSREKKERFSLILESASTNQTSMYLCASSLRQGWSPLHFGNGTRLTVT.

V and J are TRBV7-9 and TRBJ2-1; TRBD2 matches at 12 bases. The germline CDR1 and CDR2 sequences are SEHNR and FQNEAQ (reference sequence). V was clipped by 5 bases and J by 9 bases; unmatched bases: 8. This CDR3 has 15 amino acids. CDR3 amino acids: CASSEGGLAGIEQFF. The CDR3 coding sequence is TGTGCCAGCAGCGAAGGAGGACTAGCGGGGATTGAGCAGTTCTTC.

The chain links TRBV5-4 to TRBJ1-6, with 7 bases matching TRBD1. The germline V gene encodes CDR1 SGHNT and CDR2 YYREEE (reference sequence). The V gene end was trimmed by 2 bases and the J gene end by 9 bases; junction bases not matched to a gene: 8. CDR3 length: 15 amino acids. CDR3 loop: CASSFTGATGSPLHF. CDR3 sequence (DNA): TGTGCCAGCAGCTTCACAGGGGCGACTGGTTCACCCCTCCACTTT.

This rearrangement joins TRBV2 to TRBJ2-2; D is possibly TRBD1 (6 bases). The CDR3 runs to 13 residues. From germline, CDR1 is SNHLY and CDR2 FYNNEI. Deletions cut 8 bases from V and 6 bases from J, with 13 bases between. CDR3 sequence (DNA): TGTGCCAGCGGTAGACAGGTGCCCGGGGAGCTGTTTTTT. It yields the protein CASGRQVPGELFF.

The chain couples TRBV9 to TRBJ2-3; D is possibly TRBD1 (5 bases). V gave up 0 bases and J gave up 2 bases, with 10 bases separating them. Germline lookup yields CDR1 SGDLS and CDR2 YYNGEE. There are 15 residues in the CDR3. The DNA of the CDR3 is TGTGCCAGCAGCGTAGGCGGACATAACACAGATACGCAGTATTTT. Translating gives CASSVGGHNTDTQYF.

The chain is built from TRBV30 and TRBJ2-1, with 8 bases that match TRBD2. CDR1 is GTSNPN and CDR2 is SVGIG in the germline V gene (reference sequence). V shed 4 bases, J shed 4 bases, and the junction held 6 bases outside the gene matches. The length of the CDR3 is 14 residues. Written as DNA, the CDR3 is TGTGCCTGGAATCCTGGACTAGCTTACAATGAGCAGTTCTTC. Translating gives CAWNPGLAYNEQFF.